This T cell receptor beta chain was sequenced during a study of OX40 agonist ivuxolimab in advanced cancers. Profiling relied on immunoSEQ multiplex PCR, and the TCRdb table lists in-frame clones only, not all of them. The data hold roughly 60,000 clones, with over 70% observed a single time. V was pared by 1 base and J by 6 bases, with 5 bases between. CDR1 and CDR2 from the germline V gene are LNHNV and YYDKDF (reference sequence). CDR3 length: 12 amino acids. The receptor's source is an adult with an advanced solid tumor such as melanoma, head and neck, liver or kidney cancer. Sample: CD4+ or CD8+ T cells sorted from blood, taken in a trial of the OX40 agonist ivuxolimab. V gene TRBV15 combines with J gene TRBJ2-3; no clear D gene. Written as DNA, the CDR3 is TGTGCCACCAGCAGAGTATTGGATACGCAGTATTTT. Its translation is CATSRVLDTQYF.